This T cell receptor beta chain was sequenced in a study of a mutant IDH1 vaccine in newly diagnosed glioma. In the study overall: Of the patients given treatment, 62.5% were male and around 38% were female, and a mean age of about 44 years was recorded.

With respect to this clone: Antigen unknown.

From germline, CDR1 is LNHNV and CDR2 YYDKDF (reference sequence). V shed 0 bases and J shed 0 bases, with 27 bases lying between them. This CDR3 has 22 residues. TCRdb's copy holds only in-frame clones and misses some; the assay was immunoSEQ multiplex PCR. The sample lists around 30,000 clones; about 90% were seen once. Described time point: week 11, during vaccination. Each dose delivered 300 ug of mutant IDH1 20-mer peptide subcutaneously with imiquimod. New astrocytomas of WHO grade 3 or 4 that were IDH1-mutant and ATRX-lost were found in the donors. The chain couples TRBV15 to TRBJ1-5; maybe TRBD1 (5 bases). The sequence derives from a man aged 18 to 29 with glioma. The sample here was PBMCs, taken from a glioma patient whose treatment included an IDH1 peptide vaccine. The CDR3 DNA sequence: TGTGCCACCAGCAGAGACGGTTGGGGGGACCGCCTCACTCTCTATAGCAATCAGCCCCAGCATTTT. This translates into CATSRDGWGDRLTLYSNQPQHF. The complete variable domain, with remaining parts taken from reference TRBV15 and TRBJ1-5, reads DAMVIQNPRYQVTQFGKPVTLSCSQTLNHNVMYWYQQKSSQAPKLLFHYYDKDFNNEADTPDNFQSRRPNTSFCFLDIRSPGLGDTAMYLCATSRDGWGDRLTLYSNQPQHFGDGTRLSIL.